This passage covers 21 T cell receptor beta chains from one sample sequenced in a study of blood T cell repertoires in COVID-19. The data were produced by immunoSEQ multiplex PCR, yet TCRdb's version contains in-frame clones alone and is incomplete. The sample lists fewer than 150,000 clones, around 89% occurring once. Material for sequencing was peripheral blood. The receptors come from a woman aged 45-65 years with acute or convalescent COVID-19.

The chain uses TRBV27 and TRBJ2-7; D not certain. CDR1 MNHEY and CDR2 SMNVEV come from the germline V gene (reference sequence). The CDR3 extends over 12 amino acids. Trimming left V 6 bases short and J 0 bases short, with 6 bases between. The chain's CDR3 is CASRASSYEQYF. The CDR3 coding sequence is TGTGCCAGCAGGGCCAGCTCCTACGAGCAGTACTTC.

The chain links TRBV28 to TRBJ1-5; possibly TRBD1 for D (6 bases). Trimming removed 7 bases from V and 5 bases from J, with 12 bases in between. Germline lookup yields CDR1 MDHEN and CDR2 SYDVKM. The CDR3 length is 13 residues. The CDR3 is CASKGDIYQPQHF. The CDR3 DNA is TGTGCCAGCAAGGGGGACATATATCAGCCCCAGCATTTT.

The chain employs TRBV3-1 (or the pseudogene TRBV3-2) and TRBJ1-3, with TRBD1 identical over 8 bases. With V trimmed by 4 bases and J by 2 bases, 7 bases remained unmatched. This CDR3 comprises 16 residues. The germline V gene encodes CDR1 LGHDT and CDR2 YNNKEL (reference sequence). The CDR3 here is CASSPGYRGTGNTIYF. The CDR3 DNA reads TGTGCCAGCAGCCCGGGTTACAGGGGGACTGGAAACACCATATATTTT.

The rearrangement links TRBV30 to TRBJ1-4; perhaps TRBD1 as D (5 bases). The germline V and J ends were trimmed by 5 bases and 4 bases, with 11 bases remaining between them. Germline V gene data show CDR1 as GTSNPN and CDR2 as SVGIG (reference sequence). This CDR3 is 13 amino acids long. In DNA form, the CDR3 reads TGTGCCTGGGGAGACAGCTATAATGAAAAACTGTTTTTT. Translation gives CAWGDSYNEKLFF.

The chain is built from TRBV30 and TRBJ2-7, with 14 nucleotides matching TRBD2. Germline assignment: CDR1 GTSNPN and CDR2 SVGIG (reference sequence). Trimming took 2 bases from V and 6 from J; bases not matched to a gene: 6. This CDR3 spans 15 amino acids. CDR3 DNA sequence: TGTGCCTGGAGTCCTGGCGGGACTAGCGGGAGCGAGCAGTACTTC. It is translated as CAWSPGGTSGSEQYF.

V usage is TRBV19 and J usage is TRBJ2-2; TRBD2 agrees at 8 bases. The CDR3 extends over 15 amino acids. With V trimmed by 5 bases and J by 5 bases, 7 bases remained unmatched. CDR1 LNHDA and CDR2 SQIVND come from the germline V gene (reference sequence). This CDR3 is CASSGPGGRTGELFF. The CDR3 coding sequence is TGTGCCAGTAGTGGACCGGGGGGGAGGACCGGGGAGCTGTTTTTT.

The rearrangement links TRBV15 to TRBJ2-7, with D tentatively TRBD2 (7 bases). V was trimmed by 3 bases and J by 7 bases, leaving 19 bases between them. Germline CDR1 and CDR2: LNHNV and YYDKDF (reference sequence). The CDR3 consists of 15 residues. Here the CDR3 DNA reads TGTGCCACCAGCAGCCCCTTTGGGGGGGCAGGGGAGCAGTACTTC. It encodes CATSSPFGGAGEQYF.

This chain links TRBV7-9 with TRBJ2-7, with D possibly TRBD2 on 5 matching bases. CDR1 is SEHNR and CDR2 is FQNEAQ in the germline V gene (reference sequence). Between the trimmed V and J ends, which lost 4 bases and 0 bases, there was a span of 10 bases. CDR3 length equals 14 residues. CDR3 DNA sequence: TGTGCCAGCAGCTCTCGGACTGGCTCCTACGAGCAGTACTTC. Translating gives CASSSRTGSYEQYF.

The CDR3 spells CASRQSLQGEFEAFF. CDR3 coding DNA: TGTGCCAGCAGACAATCCCTACAGGGGGAATTTGAAGCTTTCTTT. This chain links TRBV13 with TRBJ1-1, with TRBD1 matching over 8 bases. CDR1 PRHDT and CDR2 FYEKMQ come from the germline V gene (reference sequence). The CDR3 sequence is 15 residues long. V shed 6 bases and J 7 bases; nucleotides not matched to a gene: 13.

V and J are TRBV4-3 and TRBJ1-2; 7 bases line up with TRBD1. The CDR3 covers 15 residues. The V gene's germline CDR1 is LGHNA and CDR2 YSLEER. The V and J ends lost 0 bases and 13 bases, in that order; junction bases with no gene match: 14. In DNA form, the CDR3 reads TGCGCCAGCAGCCAAGATCCTGGGACAGAGCAGGGCATCACCTTC. Translation gives CASSQDPGTEQGITF.

V is TRBV28 and J is TRBJ1-5; the D gene is possibly TRBD1 (6 bases). V lost 6 bases to trimming and J lost 9 bases, with 27 bases between them. Germline V gives CDR1 MDHEN, CDR2 SYDVKM. The CDR3 spans 17 residues. The CDR3: CASSPLTDRLEHWPQHF. As DNA, the CDR3 is TGTGCCAGCAGCCCCTTAACCGACAGGCTGGAGCATTGGCCCCAGCATTTT.

The table lists this clone with a count of one. This sequence joins TRBV27 and TRBJ2-3; D is unclear. Germline lookup yields CDR1 MNHEY and CDR2 SMNVEV (reference sequence). V shed 5 bases and J shed 2 bases, with 11 bases lying between them. The CDR3 sequence is 14 residues long. Here the CDR3 DNA reads TGTGCCAGCAGTCCCACACGCTCCACAGATACGCAGTATTTT. Protein: CASSPTRSTDTQYF.

The chain has TRBV4-1 and TRBJ1-1; D may be TRBD1 (5 bases). Looked up from germline, CDR1 is MGHRA and CDR2 is YSYEKL. V shed 4 bases and J shed 4 bases, with 13 bases lying between them. This CDR3 comprises 14 residues. The chain's CDR3 is CASSPVWRGTEAFF. As DNA, the CDR3 is TGCGCCAGCAGCCCCGTCTGGAGGGGCACTGAAGCTTTCTTT.

The chain is built from TRBV28 and TRBJ1-2; the D gene is possibly TRBD1 (5 bases). The CDR3 runs to 13 residues. V was shortened by 6 bases and J by 4 bases, with 12 bases between the two germline ends. Germline CDR1 and CDR2: MDHEN and SYDVKM. CDR3 residues: CASRRHGGYGYTF. CDR3 DNA sequence: TGTGCCAGCAGACGGCACGGGGGCTATGGCTACACCTTC.

The chain couples TRBV3-1 (or the pseudogene TRBV3-2) to TRBJ1-1, with D unresolved. This CDR3 contains 15 residues. Trimming took off 0 bases at V and 2 bases at J, with 10 bases between the two ends. Looked up from germline, CDR1 is LGHDT and CDR2 is YNNKEL (reference sequence). Here the CDR3 reads CASSQDSLSNTEAFF. For the CDR3, the DNA is TGTGCCAGCAGCCAAGACTCGTTGAGCAACACTGAAGCTTTCTTT.

The chain employs TRBV24-1 and TRBJ2-2; tentative D call: TRBD2 (6 bases). Trimming took off 3 bases at V and 1 base at J, with 11 bases between the two ends. Germline values: CDR1 KGHDR, CDR2 SFDVKD. The CDR3 extends over 16 amino acids. This CDR3 reads CATSDGGKGNTGELFF. The DNA of the CDR3 is TGTGCCACCAGTGATGGAGGGAAGGGGAACACCGGGGAGCTGTTTTTT.

This chain joins TRBV19 and TRBJ2-1; D is unclear. Germline V CDR1 and CDR2: LNHDA, SQIVND (reference sequence). The CDR3 is 14 residues long. V lost 1 base, J lost 4 bases, and 8 bases lay in between. The DNA of the CDR3 is TGTGCCAGTAGTATAGGGTCTACGTACAATGAGCAGTTCTTC. Residues: CASSIGSTYNEQFF.

The CDR3 DNA reads TGTGCCAGCAGCTTAGGGGGGGAAACCTACGAGCAGTACTTC. The encoded protein is CASSLGGETYEQYF. The rearrangement links TRBV7-9 to TRBJ2-7, with a weak D call TRBD2 (6 bases). The CDR3 runs to 14 residues. Germline values: CDR1 SEHNR, CDR2 FQNEAQ (reference sequence). The ends were cut back, 1 base at V and 2 bases at J, with 9 bases in the middle.

The J gene is TRBJ1-2, the V gene TRBV19, with 7 bases lining up with TRBD1. The ends lost 4 bases at V and 0 bases at J; junction bases unmatched: 5. CDR3 size: 15 residues. Germline V lookup: CDR1 LNHDA, CDR2 SQIVND (reference sequence). The CDR3 DNA follows: TGTGCCAGTAGTACTTTGGACAGGACTAACTATGGCTACACCTTC. This translates into CASSTLDRTNYGYTF.

The CDR3 here is CASGGSGSSYNEQFF. CDR3 sequence (DNA): TGTGCCAGCGGCGGTAGCGGGAGCTCCTACAATGAGCAGTTCTTC. This chain joins TRBV2 and TRBJ2-1; TRBD2 agrees at 9 bases. Germline trimming cut 8 bases from V and 0 bases from J; bases unmatched to any gene: 5. The CDR3 runs 15 residues. Germline-derived CDR1 and CDR2 are SNHLY and FYNNEI.

The rearrangement links TRBV3-1 (or the pseudogene TRBV3-2) to TRBJ1-2, with TRBD1 as a possible D gene (5 bases). The CDR3 is 15 residues long. V was shortened by 4 bases and J by 1 base, with 13 bases between the two germline ends. Germline V lookup: CDR1 LGHDT, CDR2 YNNKEL (reference sequence). CDR3 sequence reads: CASSPRGEGNYGYTF. Written as DNA, the CDR3 is TGTGCCAGCAGCCCGCGGGGGGAGGGTAACTATGGCTACACCTTC.